Below are 12 T cell receptor beta chains sequenced from a single sample in a study of molecular identifiers for immune sequencing clone quantification. MiXCR, run by TCRdb on the PCR reads, gives a single entry per CDR3 protein. The sample shows about half a million distinct CDR3 sequences, 25% of them seen only once. Sequenced sample: naive CD8+ T cells from blood, with Jurkat cell RNA spiked in. Subset of the sample: FACS-sorted CD8+CD4-CCR7+CD45RA+ naive T cells. The origin of the receptors is a human donor in good health. Some libraries in this study had Jurkat cell RNA spiked in.

This clonotype was counted at least ten times. This chain links TRBV27 with TRBJ2-7; D possibly corresponds to TRBD2 (6 bases). The CDR3 spans 13 residues. Germline CDR1 and CDR2: MNHEY and SMNVEV (reference sequence). V lost 6 bases and J lost 2, with 11 bases in between. CDR3 amino acids: CASSSGGAYEQYF. The CDR3 region has the DNA TGTGCCAGCAGCTCCGGCGGGGCCTACGAGCAGTACTTC.

At least ten counts were recorded for this clonotype. DNA for the CDR3: TGTGCCAGCAGTTTATCAGCCGCAACTAATGAAAAACTGTTTTTT. Protein product: CASSLSAATNEKLFF. The chain has TRBV27 and TRBJ1-4; D not resolved. Trimming stripped 0 bases from V and 0 bases from J, with 5 bases between. The CDR3 is made up of 15 amino acids. Germline CDR1 is MNHEY and CDR2 is SMNVEV (reference sequence).

For this clonotype: Being one base from a much bigger clone, this may be a read error. The chain links TRBV29-1 to TRBJ2-3; either TRBD1 or TRBD2 may supply D (5 bases each). Germline V CDR1 and CDR2: SQVTM, ANQGSEA. The CDR3 consists of 14 residues. Trimming cost V 6 bases and J 4 bases, with 17 bases left between them. This chain's CDR3 is CSVGSRGVPDTQYF. The CDR3 region has the DNA TGCAGCGTAGGCTCTAGGGGAGTCCCAGATACGCAGTATTTT.

The chain couples TRBV7-9 to TRBJ2-7; no definite D call. Germline V gives CDR1 SEHNR, CDR2 FQNEAQ (reference sequence). V lost 5 bases, J lost 3 bases, and 14 bases lay in between. This CDR3 spans 14 amino acids. The CDR3 coding sequence is TGTGCCAGCAGCCCTTTAGGTGAGAGCTACGAGCAGTACTTC. It encodes CASSPLGESYEQYF.

The sample holds many counts of this clonotype. V is TRBV25-1 and J is TRBJ2-5; D may be TRBD1 (6 bases). In germline, CDR1 is MGHDK, CDR2 SYGVNS. Trimming removed 3 bases from V and 10 bases from J, with 6 bases in between. The CDR3 extends over 10 amino acids. The CDR3 bases are TGTGCCAGCAGTGACAGGGGCCAGTACTTC. Protein: CASSDRGQYF.

Only a few counts were recorded for this clonotype. V and J are TRBV15 and TRBJ2-7; D possibly corresponds to TRBD1 (5 bases). The CDR3 extends over 13 amino acids. V was trimmed by 9 bases and J by 6 bases, leaving 18 bases between them. Germline CDR1 reads LNHNV; CDR2 reads YYDKDF (reference sequence). In nucleotides, the CDR3 is TGTGCCACAGCAGGGATCAGTTCTGGCGAGCAGTACTTC. Protein product: CATAGISSGEQYF.

This clonotype showed up just a few times. This chain connects TRBV20-1 to TRBJ2-1; TRBD2 matches at 8 bases. Trimming cost V 0 bases and J 4 bases; bases outside gene matches: 5. The germline V gene has CDR1 DFQATT and CDR2 SNEGSKA (reference sequence). CDR3 length: 15 amino acids. CDR3 protein: CSARDRGTRYNEQFF. DNA for the CDR3: TGCAGTGCTAGAGATCGAGGGACTAGATACAATGAGCAGTTCTTC.

The table lists this clonotype with a few counts. V and J are TRBV7-9 and TRBJ2-7; 10 nucleotides align to TRBD1. Germline V CDR1 and CDR2: SEHNR, FQNEAQ (reference sequence). With V trimmed by 5 bases and J by 5 bases, 12 bases remained unmatched. The CDR3 loop spans 16 amino acids. This chain's CDR3 is CASSPQLGQGSDEQYF. As DNA, the CDR3 is TGTGCCAGCAGCCCCCAGCTGGGACAGGGGTCTGACGAGCAGTACTTC.

The chain uses TRBV30 and TRBJ2-3, with a possible D match to TRBD1 (5 bases). The length of the CDR3 is 15 residues. The V gene lost 0 bases and the J gene lost 4 bases, with 14 bases spanning the gap. Germline values: CDR1 GTSNPN, CDR2 SVGIG (reference sequence). CDR3 bases: TGTGCCTGGAGTGTAGGTCAGGGTGCCGCAGATACGCAGTATTTT. This codes for CAWSVGQGAADTQYF.

With regard to this clonotype: This may arise from a read error, as a much more abundant clone is one base away. The gene calls are TRBV6-5 and TRBJ2-7; D is tentatively TRBD1 or TRBD2 (6 bases each). The CDR3 is 15 amino acids. The germline V gene encodes CDR1 MNHEY and CDR2 SVGAGI. The CDR3 nucleotides are TGTGCCTGCAGTTACGGAGGGGGGCTATACTACGAGCAGTACTTC. It codes for CACSYGGGLYYEQYF.

A note on this clonotype: Just one base apart from a much larger clone, this may be a read error. The gene calls are TRBV4-3 and TRBJ2-3; D gene ambiguous. There are 17 residues in the CDR3. Germline CDR1 reads LGHNA; CDR2 reads YSLEER. The V end lost 3 bases, the J end lost 1 base, and 17 bases lay between the germline ends. In nucleotides, the CDR3 is TGCGCCAGCAGCCACTATTTGACCCGCCGGGGCACAGATACGCAGTATTTT. Encoded protein: CASSHYLTRRGTDTQYF.

This clonotype has ten or more counts. The chain couples TRBV20-1 to TRBJ2-3, with 7 bases matching TRBD2. The CDR3 runs to 16 residues. V gave up 0 bases and J gave up 3 bases; unmatched junction bases: 9. From germline, CDR1 is DFQATT and CDR2 SNEGSKA (reference sequence). The CDR3 DNA is TGCAGTGCTAGAGATCGGGCGGGGGAGTCGACAGATACGCAGTATTTT. Translation gives CSARDRAGESTDTQYF.